This TCR beta chain originates from a study of shared clonotypes between healthy human individuals. About the research overall: Each donor's CD4 naive and CD4 memory cells filled three plates apiece, CD8 naive two, and CD8 memory one. Study results and caveats: Rarefaction curves obtained for sorted subsets showed sequencing incomplete despite large depth.

The method was immunoSEQ multiplex PCR; TCRdb's version includes in-frame clones alone and lacks a portion of them. Of nearly 1 million clones detected, over 75% appear once; the ten largest clones hold about 1.5%. With respect to this clone: Antigen: not known.

The TCR sequence derives from a young man in good health. Sequenced sample: memory CD4+ T cells sorted from blood. Subset of the sample: CD45RA-negative fraction.

The CDR3 DNA sequence: TGTGCCAGCCTCCCTGGGGGGTCTGGGGCCAACGTCCTGACTTTC. It is translated as CASLPGGSGANVLTF. This chain uses TRBV7-9 with TRBJ2-6; TRBD2 is a possible D gene (6 bases). The CDR3 length is 15 residues. The V end was cut by 8 bases, the J end by 1 base, with 12 bases between. The germline V gene has CDR1 SEHNR and CDR2 FQNEAQ (reference sequence).